Listed below are T cell receptor beta chains from one sample, sequenced in a study of blood T cell repertoires in COVID-19. The assay was immunoSEQ multiplex PCR, and TCRdb's table has in-frame clones only and misses some. The repertoire has approximately 210,000 clones, about 88% of them found once; the top ten carry roughly 6.2%. The sequenced sample was peripheral blood. These receptors were collected from a woman between 40 and 50 years old who had recovered from COVID-19. Each CDR3 is given with its conserved first and last residue. D genes are given only for firm matches. Clone size is given for some rows only: seen once, a few or many times, or a class if the clone is expanded.

d_call j_call clone_size v_call cdr3_nt cdr3_aa
TRBD1 TRBJ2-6 once TRBV27 TGTGCCAGCAGTTCGGGACAGGGAGGACACTCTGGGGCCAACGTCCTGACTTTC CASSSGQGGHSGANVLTF
NA TRBJ2-7 once TRBV18 TGTGCCAGCTCAATGGGGGCAGTTACCTACGAGCAGTACTTC CASSMGAVTYEQYF
NA TRBJ2-1 NA TRBV7-8 TGTGCCAGCAGCTCATATGGGAGCTCCTACAATGAGCAGTTCTTC CASSSYGSSYNEQFF
TRBD2 TRBJ2-1 NA TRBV4-2 TGTGCCAGCAGCCAAGATACTAGCGGGACTTACAATGAGCAGTTCTTC CASSQDTSGTYNEQFF
TRBD1 TRBJ2-7 NA TRBV6-1 TGTGCCAGCAGTGATTTGGACAGGGCTGGGGAGCAGTACTTC CASSDLDRAGEQYF
NA TRBJ2-2 NA TRBV19 TGTGCCAGTCGTGCCTTCGGCGACAAATCAGGTACCGGGGAGCTGTTTTTT CASRAFGDKSGTGELFF
NA TRBJ2-6 NA TRBV29-1 TGCAGCGTTCTATCCCCTGGGGCCAACGTCCTGACTTTC CSVLSPGANVLTF
NA TRBJ2-7 NA TRBV28 TGTGCCAGCGCTGCAGGGGATGGGTACGAGCAGTACTTC CASAAGDGYEQYF
TRBD2 TRBJ2-4 NA TRBV7-2 TGTGCCAGCAGCTTACAAGGCGGGAGTGAGGTCGGCATTCAGTACTTC CASSLQGGSEVGIQYF
TRBD1 TRBJ2-1 once TRBV25-1 TGTGCCAGCGCTTCGATGACAGGGAGCTCCTACAATGAGCAGTTCTTC CASASMTGSSYNEQFF
TRBD1 TRBJ2-1 NA TRBV11-3 TGTGCCAGCAGCCCCCGACAGGGGGGTTTCAATGAGCAGTTCTTC CASSPRQGGFNEQFF
TRBD1 TRBJ2-7 once TRBV7-9 TGTGCCAGCAGCCTCTGGGGACAGGGCAGCTCCTACGAGCAGTACTTC CASSLWGQGSSYEQYF
NA TRBJ1-5 NA TRBV4-1 TGCGCCAGCAGCCAAGATTCGGGGGGCAATCAGCCCCAGCATTTT CASSQDSGGNQPQHF
NA TRBJ2-5 NA TRBV2 TGTGCCAGCAGTGAAATCAGGGAAGAGACCCAGTACTTC CASSEIREETQYF
TRBD2 TRBJ2-7 NA TRBV6-5 TGTGCCAGCAAGCGGACTAGCGGATCCTACGAGCAGTACTTC CASKRTSGSYEQYF
TRBD1 TRBJ1-3 NA TRBV6-1 TGTGCCAGCAGTGGCCGGGACAGGGTGTTAGGAAACACCATATATTTT CASSGRDRVLGNTIYF
TRBD2 TRBJ2-3 NA TRBV15 TGTGCCACCAGCTTTCGACTAGCGGCTAGCACAGATACGCAGTATTTT CATSFRLAASTDTQYF
NA TRBJ1-1 NA TRBV19 TGTGCCAGTAGTCCTCGGGACACTCGGACTGAAGCTTTCTTT CASSPRDTRTEAFF
TRBD1 TRBJ2-7 NA TRBV5-8 TGTGCCAGCAGGCGTAAGACAGGGACAAGCTCCTACGAGCAGTACTTC CASRRKTGTSSYEQYF
TRBD2 TRBJ2-3 NA TRBV4-1 TGCGCCAGCAGCCCCGAGGGACTAGCGGGAGGGCCGGCAGATACGCAGTATTTT CASSPEGLAGGPADTQYF
TRBD1 TRBJ1-1 NA TRBV12-3/TRBV12-4 TGTGCCAGCAGTTTTGGGACAGCCGGGGCTTTCTTT CASSFGTAGAFF
TRBD1 TRBJ2-7 NA TRBV3-1/TRBV3-2 TGTGCCAGCAGCCAAGAAGGGACAGGGCCCTACGAGCAGTACTTC CASSQEGTGPYEQYF